The next 13 T cell receptor beta chains were all read from a single sample in a study of identical twins. A single record per CDR3 protein comes from TCRdb applying MiXCR to the 5' RACE reads. The sample contains over 250,000 distinct CDR3 sequences, roughly 10% of which appear only once. These same records also appear under a second study, on yellow fever vaccine responses in identical twins.

The sequenced sample was CD8+ T cells sorted from blood. The source is a young woman in good health.

This clonotype was found a few times. A junction end diverges from the germline sequence, so it may reflect a read error. This chain uses TRBV7-9 with TRBJ2-4; no firm D call. Germline V gene lookup returns CDR1 SEHNR and CDR2 FQNEAQ (reference sequence). There are 15 residues in the CDR3. CDR3 amino acids: CASSLADEVKNIQYF. The DNA for the CDR3 is TGTGCCAGCAGCTTAGCAGATGAGGTCAAAAACATTCAATACTTC.

The rearrangement links TRBV12-3 or TRBV12-4 to TRBJ2-1; D unclear. Trimming removed 8 bases at V and 2 bases at J, with 13 bases between. The CDR3 consists of 14 residues. CDR3 protein: CASRPKVTYNEQFF. The DNA of the CDR3 is TGTGCCAGCCGCCCTAAAGTAACCTACAATGAGCAGTTCTTC.

In this sample, this clonotype turned up a few times. V and J are TRBV24-1 and TRBJ2-7, with 10 bases matching TRBD1. The germline V gene encodes CDR1 KGHDR and CDR2 SFDVKD. The CDR3 runs 17 residues. V shed 4 bases, J shed 2 bases, and the junction held 10 bases outside the gene matches. The CDR3 nucleotides read TGTGCCACCAGTGACGGAACGTGGGGGACAGGGGCCTACGAGCAGTACTTC. Translation: CATSDGTWGTGAYEQYF.

The rearrangement uses TRBV11-2 and TRBJ2-7; 9 bases are shared with TRBD1. The germline gives CDR1 SGHAT, CDR2 FQNNGV. This CDR3 has 15 amino acids. The ends lost 7 bases at V and 0 bases at J; junction bases unmatched: 7. In DNA form, the CDR3 reads TGTGCCAGCACTGACAGGGGGACAAGCTCCTACGAGCAGTACTTC. It is translated as CASTDRGTSSYEQYF.

The chain uses TRBV6-2 or TRBV6-3 and TRBJ2-1; 11 bases are shared with TRBD2. Germline V gives CDR1 MNHEY, CDR2 SVGEGT. V shed 5 bases, J shed 0 bases, and the junction held 9 bases outside the gene matches. The CDR3 is 18 amino acids. CDR3: CASSTPGLAVSSYNEQFF. The CDR3 DNA reads as TGTGCCAGCAGTACCCCGGGACTAGCGGTCAGCTCCTACAATGAGCAGTTCTTC.

This chain uses TRBV12-3 or TRBV12-4 with TRBJ2-2; 12 nucleotides match TRBD2. V was pared by 8 bases and J by 4 bases, with 2 bases of the junction left unmatched. CDR3 length equals 14 residues. The CDR3 DNA reads TGTGCCAGCCCTAGCGGGAGGGCCACCGGGGAGCTGTTTTTT. Translated, it gives CASPSGRATGELFF.

This clonotype turned up a few times. V gene TRBV7-9 combines with J gene TRBJ1-1, with no clear D. V shed 1 base and J shed 1 base, with 13 bases lying between them. This CDR3 comprises 16 residues. Germline CDR1 reads SEHNR; CDR2 reads FQNEAQ (reference sequence). In DNA form, the CDR3 reads TGTGCCAGCAGCTTAGGTGCTGGGCTGCCGAACACTGAAGCTTTCTTT. This codes for CASSLGAGLPNTEAFF.

Of note for this clonotype: A much larger clone is a single base away; this may be a read error. The chain combines TRBV21-1 with TRBJ1-4; TRBD1 is the table's D call, not checked against the DNA. TRBV21-1 is tagged as a pseudogene. This CDR3 is built from 15 residues. CDR3 loop: CTSSIETGANEKLFF. The CDR3 region has the DNA TGTACCAGCAGCATAGAAACAGGGGCTAATGAAAAACTGTTTTTT.

The J gene is TRBJ2-1, the V gene TRBV11-1; a weak D match, TRBD2 (5 bases). Germline assignment: CDR1 SGHAT and CDR2 FQDESV (reference sequence). The CDR3 has 21 residues. V lost 4 bases and J lost 3, with 31 bases in between. For the CDR3, the DNA is TGTGCCAGCAGCTCAAATTCTCATGAATTCGCTACTAGGGCGGGCTACAATGAGCAGTTCTTC. The encoded protein is CASSSNSHEFATRAGYNEQFF. Together with reference TRBV11-1 and TRBJ2-1, the CDR3 gives the full variable domain: EAEVAQSPRYKITEKSQAVAFWCDPISGHATLYWYRQILGQGPELLVQFQDESVVDDSQLPKDRFSAERLKGVDSTLKIQPAELGDSAMYLCASSSNSHEFATRAGYNEQFFGPGTRLTVL.

This clonotype was found many times. The chain uses TRBV7-9 and TRBJ2-6; D is uncertain. Trimming shortened V by 3 bases and J by 0 bases, and 6 bases separated the two germline ends. Germline V gene data show CDR1 as SEHNR and CDR2 as FQNEAQ (reference sequence). The CDR3 covers 15 residues. The CDR3 loop reads CASSFVDSGANVLTF. DNA of the CDR3: TGTGCCAGCAGCTTTGTAGACTCTGGGGCCAACGTCCTGACTTTC.

This clonotype was detected only a few times. This CDR3 reads CASSSRAGDGYTF. The CDR3 DNA reads TGTGCCAGCAGCTCCAGGGCAGGAGATGGCTACACCTTC. The chain has TRBV7-9 and TRBJ1-2; TRBD1 might be the D (5 bases). Trimming shortened V by 4 bases and J by 6 bases, and 12 bases separated the two germline ends. The CDR3 has 13 residues. Germline CDR1 and CDR2: SEHNR and FQNEAQ (reference sequence). Using reference TRBV7-9 and TRBJ1-2 for the parts outside the CDR3, the full variable domain is DTGVSQNPRHKITKRGQNVTFRCDPISEHNRLYWYRQTLGQGPEFLTYFQNEAQLEKSRLLSDRFSAERPKGSFSTLEIQRTEQGDSAMYLCASSSRAGDGYTFGSGTRLTVV.

The chain links TRBV4-2 to TRBJ2-3, with no clear D. The V and J ends lost 4 bases and 3 bases respectively, with 20 bases between them. The CDR3 runs 17 residues. The germline gives CDR1 LGHNA, CDR2 YNFKEQ. CDR3 region: CASSPDARSPRTDTQYF. The CDR3, as DNA: TGTGCCAGCAGCCCAGACGCTCGATCCCCGAGAACAGATACGCAGTATTTT.

The rearrangement links TRBV7-6 to TRBJ2-7; TRBD1 or TRBD2 may be the D gene (5 bases each). Germline CDR1 SGHVS, CDR2 FNYEAQ. V lost 0 bases, J lost 5 bases, and 14 bases lay in between. The CDR3 is 15 amino acids. CDR3 sequence reads: CASSLAPGSYDEQYF. The DNA of the CDR3 is TGTGCCAGCAGCTTAGCGCCAGGGAGCTACGACGAGCAGTACTTC.